The rows below give T cell receptor beta chains drawn from one sample of a study of blood T cell repertoires in COVID-19. This table comes from immunoSEQ multiplex PCR, and its TCRdb copy is limited to in-frame clones, with some not included. The sample yields 150,000 to 200,000 clones, about 82% seen once. Sequencing was carried out using peripheral blood. Receptors were obtained from a woman aged 25-40 years with acute or convalescent COVID-19. The CDR3 runs from the conserved cysteine through the conserved F or W. A D gene is named only where the DNA matches it firmly. Part of the rows lack a size; the others show once, few, many or a class for expanded clones.

>TRBJ1-2|.|.|TRBV5-1
CASSRTQAYGYTF
TGCGCCAGCAGCCGGACTCAAGCCTATGGCTACACCTTC
>TRBJ2-7|.|.|TRBV9
CASSPVDIPYEQYF
TGTGCCAGCAGCCCCGTGGACATACCCTACGAGCAGTACTTC
>TRBJ2-1|TRBD2|.|TRBV28
CASSLGLAGVNEQFF
TGTGCCAGCAGTTTAGGGCTAGCGGGAGTCAATGAGCAGTTCTTC
>TRBJ1-2|TRBD1|.|TRBV19
CASSTRGILYGYTF
TGTGCCAGTAGTACCAGGGGGATACTCTATGGCTACACCTTC
>TRBJ1-5|TRBD1|.|TRBV7-9
CASSWAQGARSNQPQHF
TGTGCCAGCTCCTGGGCCCAGGGGGCTAGAAGCAATCAGCCCCAGCATTTT
>TRBJ1-2|.|.|TRBV6-2/TRBV6-3
CASSYPTVGGPSYGYTF
TGTGCCAGCAGTTACCCCACCGTGGGGGGTCCCTCCTATGGCTACACCTTC
>TRBJ1-5|.|.|TRBV4-1
CASSQDGGKPQHF
TGCGCCAGCAGCCAAGATGGGGGGAAGCCCCAGCATTTT
>TRBJ1-6|.|.|TRBV30
CAWAMGGYSPLHF
TGTGCCTGGGCTATGGGGGGATATTCACCCCTCCACTTT
>TRBJ2-1|.|.|TRBV14
CASSQERGSYNEQFF
TGTGCCAGCAGCCAAGAGCGGGGCTCCTACAATGAGCAGTTCTTC
>TRBJ2-3|TRBD1|.|TRBV5-1
CASSGDRITDTQYF
TGCGCCAGCAGCGGGGACAGAATCACAGATACGCAGTATTTT
>TRBJ1-2|.|.|TRBV28
CATKEGGEVYYGYTF
TGTGCCACAAAGGAGGGGGGGGAGGTGTACTATGGCTACACCTTC
>TRBJ2-1|TRBD1|.|TRBV24-1
CATAGTGGYNEQFF
TGTGCCACCGCCGGGACAGGGGGGTACAATGAGCAGTTCTTC
>TRBJ1-2|TRBD1|.|TRBV7-9
CASSLEARGNGYTF
TGTGCCAGCAGCTTAGAGGCCAGGGGGAATGGCTACACCTTC
>TRBJ1-1|.|.|TRBV7-9
CASSLLRDTEAFF
TGTGCCAGCAGCTTGCTCAGGGACACTGAAGCTTTCTTT
>TRBJ2-6|TRBD1|.|TRBV28
CASSEDRLRANVLTF
TGTGCCAGCAGCGAGGACAGGCTTCGGGCCAACGTCCTGACTTTC
>TRBJ1-4|.|once|TRBV7-9
CASRADTNEKLFF
TGTGCCTCCAGGGCTGATACTAATGAAAAACTGTTTTTT
>TRBJ2-3|.|.|TRBV5-1
CASSSGGTDTQYF
TGCGCCAGCAGCTCCGGAGGCACAGATACGCAGTATTTT
>TRBJ2-4|.|.|TRBV3-1/TRBV3-2
CASSQDRQRQNLQYF
TGTGCCAGCAGCCAAGATCGACAGCGACAAAACCTTCAGTACTTC
>TRBJ1-2|.|.|TRBV25-1
CASSEYRGGPYGYTF
TGTGCCAGCAGTGAATACCGGGGGGGCCCCTATGGCTACACCTTC
>TRBJ2-7|.|.|TRBV6-6
CASSYSGQPYEQYF
TGTGCCAGCAGTTACTCTGGACAGCCCTACGAGCAGTACTTC
>TRBJ1-6|.|few|TRBV19
CASTMGPGVIGAPLHF
TGTGCCAGTACCATGGGGCCAGGGGTTATTGGAGCACCCCTCCACTTT
>TRBJ1-2|TRBD1|.|TRBV6-5
CASSYSRQGGGYTF
TGTGCCAGCAGTTACTCGAGACAGGGCGGTGGCTACACCTTC
>TRBJ2-3|TRBD1|.|TRBV30
CACPTGVDTQYF
TGTGCCTGCCCGACAGGGGTTGATACGCAGTATTTT
>TRBJ1-1|.|.|TRBV5-8
CASSLVRNTEAFF
TGTGCCAGCAGCTTGGTTAGGAACACTGAAGCTTTCTTT
>TRBJ1-2|.|.|TRBV5-5
CASSPWIAYGYTF
TGTGCCAGCAGCCCGTGGATAGCCTATGGCTACACCTTC
>TRBJ1-2|.|.|TRBV24-1
CATSAPQGVNYTF
TGTGCCACCAGTGCCCCACAGGGAGTAAATTACACCTTC
>TRBJ2-7|TRBD1|few|TRBV13
CASRDRLAYEQYF
TGTGCCAGCCGGGACAGGTTGGCCTACGAGCAGTACTTC
>TRBJ2-7|TRBD2|.|TRBV30
CAWSVRGRSEQYF
TGTGCCTGGAGTGTACGCGGGAGGTCCGAGCAGTACTTC
>TRBJ1-5|.|.|TRBV30
CAWSSSSNQPQHF
TGTGCCTGGAGTTCCTCCAGCAATCAGCCCCAGCATTTT
>TRBJ1-4|TRBD1|.|TRBV5-6
CASSRGTGGNEEKLFF
TGTGCCAGCAGCCGCGGGACAGGTGGAAATGAGGAAAAACTGTTTTTT
>TRBJ2-5|TRBD1|.|TRBV5-1
CASSLGQGKETQYF
TGCGCCAGCAGCTTGGGACAGGGTAAAGAGACCCAGTACTTC
>TRBJ1-6|TRBD1|.|TRBV27
CASSSRDRRSPLHF
TGTGCCAGCAGTTCCCGGGACAGGAGATCACCCCTCCACTTT
>TRBJ2-5|TRBD2|.|TRBV28
CASSSTPGLAGGTWETQYF
TGTGCCAGCAGTTCTACGCCGGGACTAGCGGGAGGGACGTGGGAGACCCAGTACTTC
>TRBJ2-7|TRBD2|.|TRBV4-3
CASSPQSGGAVYEQYF
TGCGCCAGCAGCCCGCAAAGCGGGGGGGCAGTTTACGAGCAGTACTTC
>TRBJ1-2|TRBD1|few|TRBV3-1/TRBV3-2
CASSPKRQGAGYTF
TGTGCCAGCAGCCCGAAGAGGCAGGGGGCAGGCTACACCTTC
>TRBJ1-5|TRBD1|.|TRBV27
CASSPYFGGGKSNQPQHF
TGTGCCAGCAGTCCCTACTTCGGAGGGGGCAAAAGCAATCAGCCCCAGCATTTT
>TRBJ2-7|TRBD2|.|TRBV4-3
CASSHGGGYEQYF
TGCGCCAGCAGCCACGGGGGGGGCTACGAGCAGTACTTC
>TRBJ1-1|.|.|TRBV11-3
CASSFQGGEAFF
TGTGCCAGCAGCTTTCAGGGCGGTGAAGCTTTCTTT
>TRBJ2-1|TRBD2|.|TRBV7-3
CASSATSGGPDEQFF
TGTGCCAGCAGCGCAACTAGCGGGGGGCCTGATGAGCAGTTCTTC
>TRBJ1-1|TRBD1|.|TRBV7-9
CASRPGQGAIEAFF
TGTGCCAGCAGACCCGGACAGGGGGCGATTGAAGCTTTCTTT